The 2 T cell receptor beta chains given below trace back to one sample, sequenced in a study of CD8 T cells in Susac syndrome. After extraction with the RNeasy kit, about 0.45 to 1 ug of the RNA was reverse transcribed using random hexamers. TCRdb processed the immunoSEQ multiplex PCR reads anew with MiXCR; each CDR3 protein has one entry. The sample carries around 150,000 distinct CDR3 sequences, approximately 94% recorded once. The source material was CD4+ T cells from PBMCs. The receptors shown here come from a human donor with multiple sclerosis.

The chain uses TRBV4-3 and TRBJ2-3, with D possibly TRBD2 on 5 matching bases. Germline V gene lookup returns CDR1 LGHNA and CDR2 YSLEER. Trimming pared 4 bases from V and 4 bases from J, leaving 9 bases between. There are 13 residues in the CDR3. CDR3 nucleotides: TGCGCCAGCAGCCGAGCGGAGGCAGATACGCAGTATTTT. It yields the protein CASSRAEADTQYF.

The chain carries TRBV2 and TRBJ1-2, with 7 nucleotides matching TRBD1. This CDR3 comprises 14 residues. Per germline, CDR1 SNHLY and CDR2 FYNNEI. V was clipped by 6 bases and J by 4 bases; unmatched bases: 8. The CDR3 coding sequence is TGTGCCAGCAGACCAACAGGGGCAGGCTATGGCTACACCTTC. Encoded protein: CASRPTGAGYGYTF.